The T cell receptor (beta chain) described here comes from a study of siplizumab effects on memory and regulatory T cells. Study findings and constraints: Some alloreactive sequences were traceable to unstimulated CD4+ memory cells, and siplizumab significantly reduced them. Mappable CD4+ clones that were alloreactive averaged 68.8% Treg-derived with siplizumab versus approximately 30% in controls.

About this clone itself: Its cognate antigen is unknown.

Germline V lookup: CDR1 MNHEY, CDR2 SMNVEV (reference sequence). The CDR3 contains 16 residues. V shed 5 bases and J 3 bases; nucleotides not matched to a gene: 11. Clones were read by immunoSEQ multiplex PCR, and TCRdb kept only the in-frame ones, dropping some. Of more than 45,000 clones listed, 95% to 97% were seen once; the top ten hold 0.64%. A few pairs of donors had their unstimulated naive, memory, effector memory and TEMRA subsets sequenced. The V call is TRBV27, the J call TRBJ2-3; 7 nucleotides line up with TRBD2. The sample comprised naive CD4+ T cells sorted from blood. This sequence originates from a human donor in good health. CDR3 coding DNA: TGTGCCAGCAGTCTCCGGACTAGGCCCAAGACAGATACGCAGTATTTT. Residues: CASSLRTRPKTDTQYF.